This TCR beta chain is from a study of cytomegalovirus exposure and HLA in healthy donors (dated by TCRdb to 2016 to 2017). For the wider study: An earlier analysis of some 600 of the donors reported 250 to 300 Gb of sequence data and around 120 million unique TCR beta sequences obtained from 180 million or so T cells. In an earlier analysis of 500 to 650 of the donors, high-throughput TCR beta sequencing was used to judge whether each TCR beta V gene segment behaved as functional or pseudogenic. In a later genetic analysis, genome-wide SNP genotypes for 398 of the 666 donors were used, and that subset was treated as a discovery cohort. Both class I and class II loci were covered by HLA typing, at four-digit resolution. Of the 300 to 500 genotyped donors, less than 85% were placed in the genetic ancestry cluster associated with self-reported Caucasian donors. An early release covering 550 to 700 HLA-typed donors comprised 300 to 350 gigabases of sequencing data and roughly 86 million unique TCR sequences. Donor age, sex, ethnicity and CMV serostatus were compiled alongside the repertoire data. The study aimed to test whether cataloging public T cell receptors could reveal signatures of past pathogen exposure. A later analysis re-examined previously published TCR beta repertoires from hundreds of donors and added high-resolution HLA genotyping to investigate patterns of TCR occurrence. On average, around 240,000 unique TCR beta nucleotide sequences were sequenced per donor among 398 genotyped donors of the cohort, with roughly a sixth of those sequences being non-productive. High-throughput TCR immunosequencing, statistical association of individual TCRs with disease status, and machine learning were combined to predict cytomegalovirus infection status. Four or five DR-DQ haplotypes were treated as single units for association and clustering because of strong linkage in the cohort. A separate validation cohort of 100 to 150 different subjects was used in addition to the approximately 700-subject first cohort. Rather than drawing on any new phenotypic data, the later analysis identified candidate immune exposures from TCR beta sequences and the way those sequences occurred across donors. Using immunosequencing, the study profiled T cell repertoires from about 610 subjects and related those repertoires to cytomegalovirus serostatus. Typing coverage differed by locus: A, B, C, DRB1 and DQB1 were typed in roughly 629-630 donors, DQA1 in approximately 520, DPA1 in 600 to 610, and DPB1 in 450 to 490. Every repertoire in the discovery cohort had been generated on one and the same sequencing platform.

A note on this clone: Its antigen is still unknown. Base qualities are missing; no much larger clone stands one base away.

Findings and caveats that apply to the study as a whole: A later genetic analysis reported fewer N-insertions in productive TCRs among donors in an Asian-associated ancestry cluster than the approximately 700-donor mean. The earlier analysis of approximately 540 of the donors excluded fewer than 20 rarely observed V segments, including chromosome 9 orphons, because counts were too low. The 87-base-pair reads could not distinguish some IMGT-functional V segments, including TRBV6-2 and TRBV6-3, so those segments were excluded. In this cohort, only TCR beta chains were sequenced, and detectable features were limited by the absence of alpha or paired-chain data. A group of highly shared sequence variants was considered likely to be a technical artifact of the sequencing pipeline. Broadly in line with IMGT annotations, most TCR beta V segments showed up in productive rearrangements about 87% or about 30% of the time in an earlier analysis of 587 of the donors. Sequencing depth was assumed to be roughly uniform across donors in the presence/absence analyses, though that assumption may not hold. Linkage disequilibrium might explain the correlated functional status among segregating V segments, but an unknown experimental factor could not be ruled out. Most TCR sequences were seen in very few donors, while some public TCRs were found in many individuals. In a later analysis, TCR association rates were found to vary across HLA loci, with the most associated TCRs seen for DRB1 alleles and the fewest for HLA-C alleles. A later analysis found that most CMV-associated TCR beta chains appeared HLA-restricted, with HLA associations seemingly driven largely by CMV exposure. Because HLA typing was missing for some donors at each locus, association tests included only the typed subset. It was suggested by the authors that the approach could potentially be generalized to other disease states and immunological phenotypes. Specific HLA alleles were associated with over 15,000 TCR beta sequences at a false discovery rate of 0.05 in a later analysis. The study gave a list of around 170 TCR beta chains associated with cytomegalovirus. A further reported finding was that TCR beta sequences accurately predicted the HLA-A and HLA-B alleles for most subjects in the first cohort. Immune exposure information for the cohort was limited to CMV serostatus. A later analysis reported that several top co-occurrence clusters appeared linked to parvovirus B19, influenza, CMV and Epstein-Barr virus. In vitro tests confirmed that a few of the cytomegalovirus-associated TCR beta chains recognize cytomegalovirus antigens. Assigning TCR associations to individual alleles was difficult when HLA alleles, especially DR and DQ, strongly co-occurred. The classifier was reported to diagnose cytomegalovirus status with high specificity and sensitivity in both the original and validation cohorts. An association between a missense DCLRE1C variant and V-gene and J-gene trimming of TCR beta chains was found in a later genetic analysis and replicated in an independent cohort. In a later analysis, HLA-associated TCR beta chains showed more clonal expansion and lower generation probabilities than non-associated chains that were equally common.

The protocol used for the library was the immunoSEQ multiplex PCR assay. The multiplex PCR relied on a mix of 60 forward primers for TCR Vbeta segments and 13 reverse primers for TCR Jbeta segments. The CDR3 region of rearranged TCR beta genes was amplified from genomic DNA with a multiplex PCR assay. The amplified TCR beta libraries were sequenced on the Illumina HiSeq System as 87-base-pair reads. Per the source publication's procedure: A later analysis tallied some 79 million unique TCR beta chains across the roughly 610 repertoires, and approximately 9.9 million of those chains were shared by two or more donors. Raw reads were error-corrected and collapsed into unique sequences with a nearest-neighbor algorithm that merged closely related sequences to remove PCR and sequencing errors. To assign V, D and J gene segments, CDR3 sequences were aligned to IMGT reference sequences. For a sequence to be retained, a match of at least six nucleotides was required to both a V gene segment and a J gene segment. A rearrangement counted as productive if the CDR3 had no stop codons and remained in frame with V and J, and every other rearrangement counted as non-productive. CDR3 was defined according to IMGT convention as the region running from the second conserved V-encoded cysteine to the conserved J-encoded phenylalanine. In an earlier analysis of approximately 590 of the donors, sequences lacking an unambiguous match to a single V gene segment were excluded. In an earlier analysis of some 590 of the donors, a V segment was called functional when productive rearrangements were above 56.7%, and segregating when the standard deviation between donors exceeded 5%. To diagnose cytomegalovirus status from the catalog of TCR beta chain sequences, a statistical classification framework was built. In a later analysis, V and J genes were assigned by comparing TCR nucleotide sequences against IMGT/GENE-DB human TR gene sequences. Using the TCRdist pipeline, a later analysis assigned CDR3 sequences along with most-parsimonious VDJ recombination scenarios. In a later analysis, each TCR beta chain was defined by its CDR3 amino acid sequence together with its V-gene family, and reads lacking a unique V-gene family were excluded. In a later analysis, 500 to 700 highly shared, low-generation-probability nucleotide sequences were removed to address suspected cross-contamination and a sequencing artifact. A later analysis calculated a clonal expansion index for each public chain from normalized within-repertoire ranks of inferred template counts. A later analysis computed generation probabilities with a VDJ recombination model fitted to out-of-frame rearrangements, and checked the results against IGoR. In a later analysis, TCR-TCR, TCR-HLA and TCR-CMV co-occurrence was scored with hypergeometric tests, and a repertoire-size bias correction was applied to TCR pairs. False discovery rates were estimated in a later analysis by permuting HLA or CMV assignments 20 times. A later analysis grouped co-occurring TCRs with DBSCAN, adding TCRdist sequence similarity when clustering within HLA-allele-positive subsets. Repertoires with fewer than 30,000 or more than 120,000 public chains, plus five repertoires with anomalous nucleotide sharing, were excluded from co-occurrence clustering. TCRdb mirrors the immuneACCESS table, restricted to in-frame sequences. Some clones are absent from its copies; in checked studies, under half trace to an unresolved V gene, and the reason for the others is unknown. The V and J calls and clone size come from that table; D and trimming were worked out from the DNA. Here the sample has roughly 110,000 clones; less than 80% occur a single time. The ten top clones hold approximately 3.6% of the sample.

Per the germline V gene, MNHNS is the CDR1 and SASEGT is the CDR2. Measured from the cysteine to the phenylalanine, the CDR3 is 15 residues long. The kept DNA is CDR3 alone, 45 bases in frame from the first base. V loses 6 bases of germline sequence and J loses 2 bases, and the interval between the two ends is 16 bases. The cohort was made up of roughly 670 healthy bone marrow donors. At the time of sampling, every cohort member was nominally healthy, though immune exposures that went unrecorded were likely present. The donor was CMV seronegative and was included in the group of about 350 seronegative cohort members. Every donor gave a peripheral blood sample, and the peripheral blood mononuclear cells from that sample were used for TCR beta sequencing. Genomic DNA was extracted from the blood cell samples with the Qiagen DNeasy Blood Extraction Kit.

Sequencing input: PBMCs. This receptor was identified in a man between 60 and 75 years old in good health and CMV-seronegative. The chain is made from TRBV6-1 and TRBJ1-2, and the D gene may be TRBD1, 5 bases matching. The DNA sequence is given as TGTGCCAGCAGCACCCCAGGGAGGGGAAACTATGGCTACACCTTC. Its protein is CASSTPGRGNYGYTF.